This T cell receptor (beta chain) came from a study of blood T cell repertoires in COVID-19. About the study: The United States, Italy and Spain supplied acute and convalescent COVID-19 samples. The cDNA or gDNA used as material had been derived from T cells, B-cell-depleted T cells, or PBMCs.

Trimming cost V 7 bases and J 1 base, with 5 bases left between them. Looked up from germline, CDR1 is MDHEN and CDR2 is SYDVKM. CDR3 length: 12 residues. Per the original data handling: The assay estimated nucleated cells by amplifying reference gene primers. Here immunoSEQ multiplex PCR was the method, and the copy in TCRdb shows in-frame clones only, minus some. V, J and clone size are taken as reported in that table, and D and trimming were inferred from the DNA itself. The sample records a few hundred thousand clones, 80% to 90% being singletons. The receptor's source is a man younger than 40 with acute or convalescent COVID-19. The gene calls are TRBV28 and TRBJ1-5; D not certain. The material sequenced was peripheral blood. CDR3 bases: TGTGCCAGCACCGAGAGCAATCAGCCCCAGCATTTT. Amino acids: CASTESNQPQHF.